This T cell receptor (beta chain) appears in the sequencing data of a study of T cells after yellow fever vaccination. Per the germline V gene, CDR1 is LGHNA and CDR2 is YSLEER. The CDR3 has 15 residues. V was cut by 0 bases and J by 4 bases, with 11 bases left in between. One entry per CDR3 protein, called by TCRdb with MiXCR from the 5' RACE reads. The sample has 250,000 to 300,000 distinct CDR3 sequences; roughly 8.7% are singletons. The clonotype was recovered from a man between 18 and 29 years old who received the YFV17D yellow fever vaccine. The specimen comprised CD4+ T cells sorted from PBMCs, sampled 5 days after the yellow fever booster vaccination. The rearrangement uses TRBV4-3 and TRBJ2-3; weak D call: TRBD2 (6 bases). The CDR3 bases are TGCGCCAGCAGCCAAGAGGCAGGGAGGCCAGATACGCAGTATTTT. This encodes CASSQEAGRPDTQYF.